This T cell receptor beta chain was recovered during a study of cytomegalovirus exposure and HLA in healthy donors. Study-wide results and caveats: The majority of CMV-associated TCR beta chains were reported as apparently HLA-restricted in a later analysis. Differences between HLA loci emerged in a later analysis of TCR association rates, with DRB1 most and HLA-C fewest. It was likely that a cluster of highly shared sequence variants was a sequencing artifact.

This clone was observed a few times. Antigen: not known. CDR3 size: 14 residues. Germline CDR1 MNHNS, CDR2 SASEGT. Trimming at V came to 6 bases and at J to 1 base, leaving 3 bases not matched to a gene. Primers included in the PCR were 60 Vbeta and 13 Jbeta primers. Repertoires were generated with immunoSEQ multiplex PCR, while TCRdb's copy carries only in-frame clones and drops some. The table shows approximately 75,000 clones, with 75% to 85% occurring only once. Sequenced sample: PBMCs. The rearrangement links TRBV6-1 to TRBJ2-7; TRBD1 matches at 10 bases. The receptor comes from a man aged 65 to 79 in good health and CMV-seropositive. CDR3 region: CASSRQGASYEQYF. The CDR3 region has the DNA TGTGCCAGCAGCAGACAGGGGGCATCCTACGAGCAGTACTTC.